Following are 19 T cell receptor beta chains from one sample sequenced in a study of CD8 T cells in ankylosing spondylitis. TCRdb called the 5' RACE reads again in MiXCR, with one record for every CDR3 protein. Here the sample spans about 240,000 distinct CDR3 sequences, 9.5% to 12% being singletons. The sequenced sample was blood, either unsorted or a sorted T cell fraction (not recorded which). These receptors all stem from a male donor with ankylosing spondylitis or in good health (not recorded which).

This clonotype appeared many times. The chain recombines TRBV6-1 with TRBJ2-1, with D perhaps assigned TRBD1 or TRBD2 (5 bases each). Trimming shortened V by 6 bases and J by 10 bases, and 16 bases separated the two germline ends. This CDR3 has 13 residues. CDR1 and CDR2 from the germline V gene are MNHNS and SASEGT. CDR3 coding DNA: TGTGCCAGCAGCCCCGTCGAGGGGCTGGAGCAGTTCTTC. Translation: CASSPVEGLEQFF.

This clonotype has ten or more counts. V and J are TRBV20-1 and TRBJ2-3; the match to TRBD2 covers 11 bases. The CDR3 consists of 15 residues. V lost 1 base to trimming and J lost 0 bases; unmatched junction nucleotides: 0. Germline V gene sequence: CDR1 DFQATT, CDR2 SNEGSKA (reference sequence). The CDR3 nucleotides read TGCAGTGCTAGAGGGACTAGCGGGAGCACAGATACGCAGTATTTT. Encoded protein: CSARGTSGSTDTQYF.

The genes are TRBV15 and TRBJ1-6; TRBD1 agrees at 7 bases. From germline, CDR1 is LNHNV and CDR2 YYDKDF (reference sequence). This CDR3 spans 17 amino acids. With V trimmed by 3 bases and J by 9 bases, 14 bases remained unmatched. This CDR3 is CATSSDLRGKKSSPLHF. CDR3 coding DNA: TGTGCCACCAGCAGTGACCTCAGGGGGAAGAAGAGTTCACCCCTCCACTTT.

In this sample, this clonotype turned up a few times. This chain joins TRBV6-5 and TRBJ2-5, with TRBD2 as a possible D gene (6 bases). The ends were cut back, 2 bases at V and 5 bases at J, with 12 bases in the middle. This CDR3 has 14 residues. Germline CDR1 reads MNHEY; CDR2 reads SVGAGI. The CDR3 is CASSYGGGEETQYF. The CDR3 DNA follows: TGTGCCAGCAGTTACGGAGGCGGGGAGGAGACCCAGTACTTC.

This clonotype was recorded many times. For the CDR3, the DNA is TGCAGCGTCGTAGGGGGGACGGGGAACACTGAAGCTTTCTTT. This encodes CSVVGGTGNTEAFF. V is TRBV29-1 and J is TRBJ1-1; a possible D gene is TRBD1 (6 bases). Germline lookup yields CDR1 SQVTM and CDR2 ANQGSEA. Deletions cut 6 bases from V and 1 base from J, with 15 bases between. There are 14 residues in the CDR3.

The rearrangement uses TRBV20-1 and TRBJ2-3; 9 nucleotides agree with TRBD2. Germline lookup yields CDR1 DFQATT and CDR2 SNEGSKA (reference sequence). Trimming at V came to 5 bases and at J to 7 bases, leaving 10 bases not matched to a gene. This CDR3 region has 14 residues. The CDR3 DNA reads TGCAGTGCTCCTCGGACTAGCGCCCGGTATACGCAGTATTTT. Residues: CSAPRTSARYTQYF.

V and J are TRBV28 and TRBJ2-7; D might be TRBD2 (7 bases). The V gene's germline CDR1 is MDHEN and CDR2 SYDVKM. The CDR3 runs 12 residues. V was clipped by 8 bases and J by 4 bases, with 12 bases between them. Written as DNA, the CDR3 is TGTGCCAGCTCGGGGGGCCATTACGAGCAGTACTTC. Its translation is CASSGGHYEQYF.

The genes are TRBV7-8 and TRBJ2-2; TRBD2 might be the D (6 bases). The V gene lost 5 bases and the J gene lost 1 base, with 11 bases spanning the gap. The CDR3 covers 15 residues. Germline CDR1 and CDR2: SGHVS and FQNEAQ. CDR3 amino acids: CASSKGRMNTGELFF. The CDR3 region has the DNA TGTGCCAGCAGCAAGGGGAGGATGAACACCGGGGAGCTGTTTTTT.

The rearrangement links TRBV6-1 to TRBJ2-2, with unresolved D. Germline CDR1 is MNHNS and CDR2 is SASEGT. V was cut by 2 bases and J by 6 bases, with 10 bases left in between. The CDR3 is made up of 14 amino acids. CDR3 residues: CASSEISLSGELFF. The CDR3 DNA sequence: TGTGCCAGCAGTGAAATATCGTTGTCCGGGGAGCTGTTTTTT.

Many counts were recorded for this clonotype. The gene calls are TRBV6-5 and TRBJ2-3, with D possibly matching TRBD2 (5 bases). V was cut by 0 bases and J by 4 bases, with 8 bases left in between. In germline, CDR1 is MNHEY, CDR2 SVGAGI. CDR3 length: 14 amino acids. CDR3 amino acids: CASSYSLGADTQYF. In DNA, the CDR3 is TGTGCCAGCAGTTACTCCCTCGGGGCAGATACGCAGTATTTT.

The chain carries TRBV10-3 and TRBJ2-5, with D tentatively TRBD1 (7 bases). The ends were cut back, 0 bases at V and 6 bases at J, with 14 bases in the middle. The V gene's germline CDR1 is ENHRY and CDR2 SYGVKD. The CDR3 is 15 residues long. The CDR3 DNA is TGTGCCATCAGTGAGTCGGCCCCAGGGGGGAAGACCCAGTACTTC. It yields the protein CAISESAPGGKTQYF.

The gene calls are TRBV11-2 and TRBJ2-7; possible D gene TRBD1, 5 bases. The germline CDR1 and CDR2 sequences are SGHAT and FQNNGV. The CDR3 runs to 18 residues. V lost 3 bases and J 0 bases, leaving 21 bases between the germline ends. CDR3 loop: CASSLEQGWGLGSYEQYF. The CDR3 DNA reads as TGTGCCAGCAGCTTGGAACAAGGATGGGGCCTTGGCTCCTACGAGCAGTACTTC.

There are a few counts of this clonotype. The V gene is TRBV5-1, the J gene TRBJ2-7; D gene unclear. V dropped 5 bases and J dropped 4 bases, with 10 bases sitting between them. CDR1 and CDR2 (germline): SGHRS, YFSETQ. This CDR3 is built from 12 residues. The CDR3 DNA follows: TGCGCCAGCAGTATCCCGTGGTACGAGCAGTACTTC. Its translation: CASSIPWYEQYF.

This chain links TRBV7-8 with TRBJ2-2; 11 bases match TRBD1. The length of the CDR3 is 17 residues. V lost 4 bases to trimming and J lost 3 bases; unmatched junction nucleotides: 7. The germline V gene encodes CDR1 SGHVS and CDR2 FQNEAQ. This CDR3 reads CASSSQDRGRYTGELFF. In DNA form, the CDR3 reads TGTGCCAGCAGCTCGCAGGACAGGGGGCGTTACACCGGGGAGCTGTTTTTT.

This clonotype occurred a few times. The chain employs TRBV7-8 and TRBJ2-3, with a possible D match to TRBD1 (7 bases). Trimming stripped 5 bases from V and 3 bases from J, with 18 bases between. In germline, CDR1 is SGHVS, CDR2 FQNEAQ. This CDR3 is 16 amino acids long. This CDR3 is CASSEGGTGVTDTQYF. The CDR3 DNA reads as TGTGCCAGCAGCGAAGGGGGCACGGGAGTTACAGATACGCAGTATTTT.

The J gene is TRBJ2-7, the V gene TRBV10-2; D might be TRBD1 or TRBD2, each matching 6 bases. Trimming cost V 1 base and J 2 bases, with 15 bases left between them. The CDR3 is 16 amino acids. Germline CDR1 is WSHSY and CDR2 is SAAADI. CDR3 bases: TGCGCCAGCAGTGAGTATGGGGGGCCAAACCCCTACGAGCAGTACTTC. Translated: CASSEYGGPNPYEQYF.

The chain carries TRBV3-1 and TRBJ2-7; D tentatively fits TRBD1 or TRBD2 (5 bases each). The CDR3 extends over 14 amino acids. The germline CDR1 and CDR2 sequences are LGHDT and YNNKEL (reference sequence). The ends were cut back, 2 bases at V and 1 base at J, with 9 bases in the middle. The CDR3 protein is CASSQYEGSYEQYF. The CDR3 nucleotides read TGTGCCAGCAGCCAATATGAGGGGTCCTACGAGCAGTACTTC.

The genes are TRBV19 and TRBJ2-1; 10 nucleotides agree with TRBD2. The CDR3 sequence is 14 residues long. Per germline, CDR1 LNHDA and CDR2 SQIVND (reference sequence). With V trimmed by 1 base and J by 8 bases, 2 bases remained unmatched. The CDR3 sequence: CASSIASGGDEQFF. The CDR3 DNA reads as TGTGCCAGTAGTATAGCTAGCGGGGGCGATGAGCAGTTCTTC.

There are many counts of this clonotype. The CDR3 region has the DNA TGCAGTGCTAGCCGACAGGGACGGACTGAAGCTTTCTTT. This encodes CSASRQGRTEAFF. V usage is TRBV20-1 and J usage is TRBJ1-1; 7 nucleotides align to TRBD1. V gave up 3 bases and J gave up 5 bases; unmatched junction bases: 6. The CDR3 length is 13 residues. Germline CDR1 DFQATT, CDR2 SNEGSKA (reference sequence).